The entry that follows covers one T cell receptor (beta chain) sequence. Antigen unknown. The germline V and J ends were trimmed by 3 bases and 6 bases, with 11 bases remaining between them. Per the germline V gene, CDR1 is KGHSH and CDR2 is LQKENI. The CDR3 runs 13 residues. A second about 7 to 11 cycle PCR used barcoded and J-beta primers. Every cDNA was tagged by a template-switch adaptor with 12 random nucleotides. TCRdb re-derived calls from the 5' RACE reads in MiXCR, one entry per CDR3 protein. The table lists more than 650,000 distinct CDR3 sequences, approximately 22% of them singletons. This sample was taken from a study of blood T cells in healthy people across ages. General study findings and limits: Investigators viewed diversity estimates from one million T cells as underestimates, the study reported.

Sequenced input: blood. The chain uses TRBV18 and TRBJ2-5; possible D gene TRBD2, 5 bases. This clonotype was sampled from a man in his 70s in good health. The CDR3 DNA sequence: TGTGCCAGCTCACCTGGACTGGAAAAGACCCAGTACTTC. It yields the protein CASSPGLEKTQYF.